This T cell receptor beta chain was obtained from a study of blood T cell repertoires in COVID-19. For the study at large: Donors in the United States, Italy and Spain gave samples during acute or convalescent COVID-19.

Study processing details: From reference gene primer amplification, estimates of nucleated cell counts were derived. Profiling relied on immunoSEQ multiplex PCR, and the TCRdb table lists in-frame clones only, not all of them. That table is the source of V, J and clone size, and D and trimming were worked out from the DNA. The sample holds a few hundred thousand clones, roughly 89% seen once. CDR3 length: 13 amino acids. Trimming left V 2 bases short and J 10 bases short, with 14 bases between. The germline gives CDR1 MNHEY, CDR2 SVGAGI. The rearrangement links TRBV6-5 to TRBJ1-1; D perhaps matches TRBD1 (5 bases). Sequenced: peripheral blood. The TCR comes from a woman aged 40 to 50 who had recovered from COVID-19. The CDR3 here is CASSYTRVGGAFF. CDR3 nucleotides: TGTGCCAGCAGTTACACCAGGGTAGGTGGAGCTTTCTTT.